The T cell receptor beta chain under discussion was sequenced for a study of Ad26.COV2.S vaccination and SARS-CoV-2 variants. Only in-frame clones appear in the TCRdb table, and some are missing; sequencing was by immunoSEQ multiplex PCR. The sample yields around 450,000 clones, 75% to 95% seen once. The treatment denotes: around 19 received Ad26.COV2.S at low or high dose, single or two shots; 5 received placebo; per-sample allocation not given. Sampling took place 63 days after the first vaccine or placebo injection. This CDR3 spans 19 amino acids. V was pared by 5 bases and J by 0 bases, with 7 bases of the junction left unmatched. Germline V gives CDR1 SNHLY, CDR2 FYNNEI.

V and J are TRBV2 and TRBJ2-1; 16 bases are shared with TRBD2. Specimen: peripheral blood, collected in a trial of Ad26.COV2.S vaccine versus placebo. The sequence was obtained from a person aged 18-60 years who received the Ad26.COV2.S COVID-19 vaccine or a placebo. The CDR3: CASSSGLAGGRGSYNEQFF. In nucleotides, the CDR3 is TGTGCCAGCAGTTCGGGACTAGCGGGAGGGAGGGGCTCCTACAATGAGCAGTTCTTC.